This TCR beta chain was recovered during a study of OX40 agonist ivuxolimab in advanced cancers. In the study overall: While on treatment, patients had intravenous ivuxolimab at 0.01 to 10 mg/kg every 2 weeks. Whole-study results and caveats: Certain nonresponders likewise exhibited a low normalized T-cell clonal expansion. Clones of CD4+ and CD8+ blood T cells grew by week 6 at doses of 0.1 to 3.0 mg/kg. On average, a greater number of expanded clones characterised CD8+ T cells relative to CD4+.

As to this clone: Antigen unknown.

Profiled with immunoSEQ multiplex PCR; TCRdb holds only in-frame clones, not every one. The table has over 45,000 clones, about 85% seen once. Germline CDR1 reads GTSNPN; CDR2 reads SVGIG (reference sequence). The V segment lost 4 bases and the J segment 4 bases; nucleotides outside the gene matches: 11. The CDR3 contains 15 residues. Sample: CD4+ or CD8+ T cells sorted from blood, taken in a trial of the OX40 agonist ivuxolimab. The TCR sequence derives from an adult with an advanced solid tumor such as melanoma, head and neck, liver or kidney cancer. The rearrangement joins TRBV30 to TRBJ2-7, with 9 bases aligning to TRBD1. The CDR3 DNA is TGTGCCTGGACCGACCAGACAGGGGGAGGGTACGAGCAGTACTTC. It is translated as CAWTDQTGGGYEQYF.